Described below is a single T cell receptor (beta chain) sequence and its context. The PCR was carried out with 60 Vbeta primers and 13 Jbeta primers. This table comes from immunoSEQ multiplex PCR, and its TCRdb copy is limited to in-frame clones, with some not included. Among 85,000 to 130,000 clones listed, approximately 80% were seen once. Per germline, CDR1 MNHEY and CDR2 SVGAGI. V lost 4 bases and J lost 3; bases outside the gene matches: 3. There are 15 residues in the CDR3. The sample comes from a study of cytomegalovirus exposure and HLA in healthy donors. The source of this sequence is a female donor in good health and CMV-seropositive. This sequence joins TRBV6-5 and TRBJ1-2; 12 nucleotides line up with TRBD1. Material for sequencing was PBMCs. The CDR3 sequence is CASSSGTGGYYGYTF. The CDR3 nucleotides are TGTGCCAGCAGTTCCGGGACAGGGGGCTACTATGGCTACACCTTC.